This TCR beta chain stems from a study of shared clonotypes between healthy human individuals. Original data processing: ImmunoSEQ output held junction-only sequences without quality scores, so filtering differed. Libraries were prepared by immunoSEQ multiplex PCR; TCRdb keeps only in-frame clonotypes and omits some of them. The DNA gave D and trimming, while V, J and clone size come from that table. The table includes about 990,000 clones, 75% to 80% detected once. CDR1 and CDR2 (germline): ENHRY, SYGVKD. The CDR3 sequence is 12 residues long. The V and J ends lost 7 bases and 9 bases, in that order; junction bases with no gene match: 8.

J is TRBJ1-1 and V is TRBV10-3; 7 nucleotides agree with TRBD1. The receptor was isolated from a man between 18 and 29 years old in good health. Some clones in this sample may be carry-over from other donors' samples. The sequenced sample was memory CD4+ T cells from PBMCs. Subset specified: CD45RA-negative fraction. CDR3 loop: CAITTGDYQAFF. CDR3 nucleotide sequence: TGTGCCATCACCACAGGGGATTACCAAGCTTTCTTT.